This TCR beta chain was recovered during a study of molecular identifiers for immune sequencing clone quantification. Study observations and caveats: Underestimation of highly expanded clone sizes could arise where identical TCR molecules share a barcode.

TCRdb re-called the PCR reads with MiXCR, one entry per CDR3 protein. Among 400,000 to 600,000 distinct CDR3 sequences, under 30% were seen once, and the ten largest hold approximately 0.76%. A word on this clonotype: Its antigen remains unidentified. Because the CDR3 is missing its conserved closing phenylalanine or tryptophan, this is likely a read error.

CDR3 size: 16 residues. Germline V gene data show CDR1 as LGHNT and CDR2 as FRNRAP. The V and J ends lost 7 bases and 0 bases respectively, with 13 bases between them. A CD8+CD4-CCR7+CD45RA+ phenotype served as the sorting definition for naive CD8 T cells. This clonotype was obtained from a human donor in good health. Some libraries in this study had Jurkat cell RNA spiked in. Sequencing was done on a sample of naive CD8+ T cells from blood, with Jurkat cell RNA spiked in. Subset meaning: FACS-sorted CD8+CD4-CCR7+CD45RA+ naive T cells. The V gene is TRBV12-5, the J gene TRBJ1-6, with D unresolved. DNA for the CDR3: TGTGCTAGTGCCCCGGCGGGGAGCTCCTATAATTCACCCCTCCACCTT. Protein product: CASAPAGSSYNSPLHL.